This T cell receptor beta chain was documented in a study of shared clonotypes between healthy human individuals. A single count supports this clone. The V and J ends lost 8 bases and 0 bases respectively, with 28 bases between them. Germline V gene data show CDR1 as SGHTA and CDR2 as FQGNSA. This CDR3 comprises 19 residues. TCRdb's table, derived via immunoSEQ multiplex PCR, lists solely in-frame clones and lacks some. The table records a few hundred thousand clones, approximately 65% of them present only once. Sample: memory CD4+ T cells sorted from blood. Regarding subset: CD45RA-negative fraction. The sequence derives from a man aged 30 to 45 in good health. The V gene is TRBV7-2, the J gene TRBJ2-5; D tentatively reads TRBD1 or TRBD2 (5 bases each). DNA of the CDR3: TGTGCCAGCTCCCTAGGGGTGGTCTGGGGAACGGGGTACCAAGAGACCCAGTACTTC. Amino acid sequence: CASSLGVVWGTGYQETQYF.